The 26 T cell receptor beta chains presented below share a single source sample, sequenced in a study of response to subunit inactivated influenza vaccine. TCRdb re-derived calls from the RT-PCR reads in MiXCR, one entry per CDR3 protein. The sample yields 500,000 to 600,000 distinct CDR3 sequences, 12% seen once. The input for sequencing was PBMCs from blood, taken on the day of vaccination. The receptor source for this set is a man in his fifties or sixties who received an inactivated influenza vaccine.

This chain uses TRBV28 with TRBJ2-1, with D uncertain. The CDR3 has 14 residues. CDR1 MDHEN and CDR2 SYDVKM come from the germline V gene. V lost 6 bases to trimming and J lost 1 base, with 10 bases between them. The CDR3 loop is CASSPAQSYNEQFF. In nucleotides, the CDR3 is TGTGCCAGCAGCCCCGCCCAATCCTACAATGAGCAGTTCTTC.

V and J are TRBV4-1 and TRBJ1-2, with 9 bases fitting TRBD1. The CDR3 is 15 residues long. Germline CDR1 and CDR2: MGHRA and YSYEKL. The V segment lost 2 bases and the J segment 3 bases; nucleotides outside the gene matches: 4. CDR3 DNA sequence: TGCGCCAGCAGCCAATACGGGACAGGGTACTATGGCTACACCTTC. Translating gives CASSQYGTGYYGYTF.

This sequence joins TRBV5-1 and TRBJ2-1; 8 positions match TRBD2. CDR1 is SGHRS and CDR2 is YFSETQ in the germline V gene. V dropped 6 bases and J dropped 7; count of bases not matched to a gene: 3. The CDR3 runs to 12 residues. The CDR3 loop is CASNRGGNEQFF. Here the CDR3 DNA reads TGCGCCAGCAACCGGGGGGGAAATGAGCAGTTCTTC.

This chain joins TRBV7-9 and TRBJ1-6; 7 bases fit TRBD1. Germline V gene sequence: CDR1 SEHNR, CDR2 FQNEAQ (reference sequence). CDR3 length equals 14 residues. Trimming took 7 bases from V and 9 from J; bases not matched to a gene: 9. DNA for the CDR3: TGTGCCAGCACCGCCGACAGGGTGGGTTCACCCCTCCACTTT. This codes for CASTADRVGSPLHF.

The CDR3 spells CASSSGAGGLNIQYF. The CDR3 DNA follows: TGTGCCAGCAGCTCCGGGGCCGGGGGCCTAAACATTCAGTACTTC. This chain joins TRBV7-2 and TRBJ2-4, with D perhaps being TRBD1 or TRBD2 (6 bases each). CDR1 and CDR2 (germline): SGHTA, FQGNSA. Trimming pared 4 bases from V and 6 bases from J, leaving 16 bases between. This CDR3 has 15 amino acids.

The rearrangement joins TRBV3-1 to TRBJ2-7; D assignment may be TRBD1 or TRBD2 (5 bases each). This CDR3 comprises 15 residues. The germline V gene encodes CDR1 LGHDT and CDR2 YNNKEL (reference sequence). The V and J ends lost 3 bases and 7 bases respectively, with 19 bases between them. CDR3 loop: CASSHASLGTDEQYF. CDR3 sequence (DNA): TGTGCCAGCAGCCACGCCTCTTTAGGGACGGATGAGCAGTACTTC.

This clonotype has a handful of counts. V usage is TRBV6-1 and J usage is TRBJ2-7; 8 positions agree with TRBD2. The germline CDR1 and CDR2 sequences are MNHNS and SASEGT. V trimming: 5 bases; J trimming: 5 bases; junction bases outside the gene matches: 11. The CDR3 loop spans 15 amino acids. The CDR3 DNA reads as TGTGCCAGCAGTCGCCCGGGACTAGTTAAAAACGAGCAGTACTTC. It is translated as CASSRPGLVKNEQYF.

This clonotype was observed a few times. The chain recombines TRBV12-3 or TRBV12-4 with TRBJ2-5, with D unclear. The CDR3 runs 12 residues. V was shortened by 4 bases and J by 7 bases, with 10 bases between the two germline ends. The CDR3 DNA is TGTGCCAGCAGTTCCCTCCTAGGGACCCAGTACTTC. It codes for CASSSLLGTQYF.

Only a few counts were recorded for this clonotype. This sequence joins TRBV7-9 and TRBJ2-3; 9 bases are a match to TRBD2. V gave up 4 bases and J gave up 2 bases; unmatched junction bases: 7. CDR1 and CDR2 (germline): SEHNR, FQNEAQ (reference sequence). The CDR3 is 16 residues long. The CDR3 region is CASSSGGLAITDTQYF. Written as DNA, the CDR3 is TGTGCCAGCAGCTCGGGAGGACTAGCGATCACAGATACGCAGTATTTT.

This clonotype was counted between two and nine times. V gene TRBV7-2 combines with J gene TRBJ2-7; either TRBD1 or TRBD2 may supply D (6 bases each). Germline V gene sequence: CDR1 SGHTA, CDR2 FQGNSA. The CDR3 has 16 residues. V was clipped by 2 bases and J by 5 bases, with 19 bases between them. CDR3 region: CASSLRAGGLTHEQYF. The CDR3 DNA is TGTGCCAGCAGCTTAAGGGCCGGGGGCCTAACTCACGAGCAGTACTTC.

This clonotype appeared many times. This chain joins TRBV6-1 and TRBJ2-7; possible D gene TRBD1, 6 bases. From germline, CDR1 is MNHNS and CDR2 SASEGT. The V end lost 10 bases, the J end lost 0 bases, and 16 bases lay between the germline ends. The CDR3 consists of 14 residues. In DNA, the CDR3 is TGTGCCACAAAAAACAGGGTAAACTCCTACGAGCAGTACTTC. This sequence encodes CATKNRVNSYEQYF.

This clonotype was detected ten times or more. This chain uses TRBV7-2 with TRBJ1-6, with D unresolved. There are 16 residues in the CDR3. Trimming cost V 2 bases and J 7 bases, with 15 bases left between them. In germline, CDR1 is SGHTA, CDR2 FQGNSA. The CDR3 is CASSLSGTPYNSPLHF. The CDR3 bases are TGTGCCAGCAGCTTATCGGGAACCCCATACAATTCACCCCTCCACTTT.

The CDR3 spells CASSIGQSSYEQYF. CDR3 in DNA: TGTGCCAGCAGTATCGGACAGAGCTCCTACGAGCAGTACTTC. The rearrangement uses TRBV6-1 and TRBJ2-7; possible D gene TRBD1, 6 bases. V lost 5 bases, J lost 0 bases, and 11 bases lay in between. The CDR3 contains 14 residues. In germline, CDR1 is MNHNS, CDR2 SASEGT.

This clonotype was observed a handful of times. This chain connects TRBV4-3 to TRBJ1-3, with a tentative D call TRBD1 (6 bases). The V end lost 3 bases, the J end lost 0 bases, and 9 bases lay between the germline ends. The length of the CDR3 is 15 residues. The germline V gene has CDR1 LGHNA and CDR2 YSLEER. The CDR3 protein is CASSQTGASGNTIYF. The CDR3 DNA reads TGCGCCAGCAGCCAGACAGGAGCCTCTGGAAACACCATATATTTT.

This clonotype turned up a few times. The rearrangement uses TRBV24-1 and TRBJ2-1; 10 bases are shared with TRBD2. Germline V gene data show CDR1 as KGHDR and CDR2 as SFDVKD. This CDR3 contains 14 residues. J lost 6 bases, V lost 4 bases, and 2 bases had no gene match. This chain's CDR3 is CATSDWTSGNEQFF. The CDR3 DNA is TGTGCCACCAGTGACTGGACTAGCGGCAATGAGCAGTTCTTC.

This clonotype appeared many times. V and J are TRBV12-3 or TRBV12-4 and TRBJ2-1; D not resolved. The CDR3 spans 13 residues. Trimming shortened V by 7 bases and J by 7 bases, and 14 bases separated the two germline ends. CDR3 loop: CASMQAPWNEQFF. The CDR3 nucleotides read TGTGCCAGCATGCAGGCACCCTGGAATGAGCAGTTCTTC.

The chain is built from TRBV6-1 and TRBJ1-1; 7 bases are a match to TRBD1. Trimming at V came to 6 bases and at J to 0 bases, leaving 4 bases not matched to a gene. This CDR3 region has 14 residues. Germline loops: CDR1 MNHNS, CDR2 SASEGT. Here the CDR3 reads CASRVGTVNTEAFF. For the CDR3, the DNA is TGTGCCAGCAGAGTAGGGACAGTGAACACTGAAGCTTTCTTT.

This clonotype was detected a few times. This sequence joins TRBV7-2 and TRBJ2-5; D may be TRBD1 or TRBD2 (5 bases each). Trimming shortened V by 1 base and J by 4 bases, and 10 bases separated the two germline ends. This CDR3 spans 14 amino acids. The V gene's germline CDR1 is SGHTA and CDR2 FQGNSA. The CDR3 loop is CASSLGGMGETQYF. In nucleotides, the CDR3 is TGTGCCAGCAGCTTAGGGGGGATGGGAGAGACCCAGTACTTC.

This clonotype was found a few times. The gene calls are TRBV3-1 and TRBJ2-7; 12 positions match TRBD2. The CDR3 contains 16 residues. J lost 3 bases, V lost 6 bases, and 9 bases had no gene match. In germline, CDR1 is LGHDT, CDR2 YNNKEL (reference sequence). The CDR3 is CASSPKGGLAGYEQYF. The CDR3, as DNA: TGTGCCAGCAGTCCGAAGGGGGGACTAGCGGGCTACGAGCAGTACTTC.

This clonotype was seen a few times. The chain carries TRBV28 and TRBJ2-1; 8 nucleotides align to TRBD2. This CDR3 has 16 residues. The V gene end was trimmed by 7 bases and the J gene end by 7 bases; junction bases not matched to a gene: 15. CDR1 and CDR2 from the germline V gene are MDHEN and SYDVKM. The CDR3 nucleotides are TGTGCCAGCAATCTCGGCGGGAGGAGGGTGGGGAATGAGCAGTTCTTC. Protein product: CASNLGGRRVGNEQFF.

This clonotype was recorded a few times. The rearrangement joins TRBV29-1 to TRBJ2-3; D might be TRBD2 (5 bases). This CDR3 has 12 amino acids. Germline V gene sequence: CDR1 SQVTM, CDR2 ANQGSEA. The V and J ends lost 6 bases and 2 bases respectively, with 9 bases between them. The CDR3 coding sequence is TGCAGCGTGAGAGACTACACAGATACGCAGTATTTT. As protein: CSVRDYTDTQYF.

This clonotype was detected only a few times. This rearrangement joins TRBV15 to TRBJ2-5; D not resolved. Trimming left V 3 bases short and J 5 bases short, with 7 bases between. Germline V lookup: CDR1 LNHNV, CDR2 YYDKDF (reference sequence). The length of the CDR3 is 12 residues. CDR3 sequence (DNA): TGTGCCACCAGCAGGGAAAGGGAGACCCAGTACTTC. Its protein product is CATSRERETQYF.

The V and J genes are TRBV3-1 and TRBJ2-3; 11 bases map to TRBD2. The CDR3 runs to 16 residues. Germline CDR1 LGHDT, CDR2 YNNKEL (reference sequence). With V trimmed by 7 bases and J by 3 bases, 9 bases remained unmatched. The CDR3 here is CASTGTSGATTDTQYF. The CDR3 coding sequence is TGTGCCAGCACCGGGACTAGCGGAGCAACGACAGATACGCAGTATTTT.

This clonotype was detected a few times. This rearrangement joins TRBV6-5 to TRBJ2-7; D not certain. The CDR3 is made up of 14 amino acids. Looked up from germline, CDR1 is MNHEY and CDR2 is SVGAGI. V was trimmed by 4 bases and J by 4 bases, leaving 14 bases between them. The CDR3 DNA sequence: TGTGCCAGCAGTTCGAGGCCTCTCCTATACGAGCAGTACTTC. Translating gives CASSSRPLLYEQYF.

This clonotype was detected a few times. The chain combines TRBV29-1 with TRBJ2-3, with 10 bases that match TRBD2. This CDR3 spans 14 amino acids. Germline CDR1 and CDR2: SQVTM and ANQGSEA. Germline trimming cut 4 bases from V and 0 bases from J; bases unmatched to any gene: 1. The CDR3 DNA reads TGCAGCGTTGTAGCGGGGGGTAGCACAGATACGCAGTATTTT. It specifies CSVVAGGSTDTQYF.

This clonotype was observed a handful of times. The CDR3 sequence is CSTILRSSGDTQYF. DNA of the CDR3: TGCAGTACTATCCTGCGGTCTAGCGGAGATACGCAGTATTTT. This chain links TRBV20-1 with TRBJ2-3, with 7 bases lining up with TRBD2. V lost 8 bases to trimming and J lost 5 bases; unmatched junction nucleotides: 13. The CDR3 runs 14 residues. Germline V gives CDR1 DFQATT, CDR2 SNEGSKA (reference sequence).